These 28 T cell receptor beta chains were all obtained from the same sample, sequenced in a study of identifying expanded T cells in peripheral blood. Sequenced by immunoSEQ multiplex PCR; TCRdb stores in-frame clones only, minus some. The sample has over 100,000 clones, about 88% seen once. Sequenced input: blood. Receptors originate from a person aged 18 to 75 in good health.

V gene TRBV7-2 combines with J gene TRBJ2-2, with D tentatively TRBD2 (6 bases). The germline gives CDR1 SGHTA, CDR2 FQGNSA. This CDR3 has 14 amino acids. V was clipped by 5 bases and J by 5 bases, with 12 bases between them. In DNA, the CDR3 is TGTGCCAGCAGCAAGACTAGAGAGACCGGGGAGCTGTTTTTT. Amino acid sequence: CASSKTRETGELFF.

V gene TRBV2 combines with J gene TRBJ2-3; no definite D call. Germline assignment: CDR1 SNHLY and CDR2 FYNNEI. The CDR3 contains 14 residues. V shed 5 bases and J shed 1 base, with 10 bases lying between them. The CDR3 is CASSPTLGTDTQYF. CDR3 sequence (DNA): TGTGCCAGCAGTCCCACTCTGGGCACAGATACGCAGTATTTT.

The chain has TRBV28 and TRBJ1-4; perhaps TRBD1 as D (5 bases). Germline assignment: CDR1 MDHEN and CDR2 SYDVKM. CDR3 length: 12 residues. The V gene lost 4 bases and the J gene lost 16 bases, with 16 bases spanning the gap. CDR3 nucleotides: TGTGCCAGCAGTTCTCTTGGGGCCGGGGAGTTTTTT. This encodes CASSSLGAGEFF. Together with reference TRBV28 and TRBJ1-4, the CDR3 gives the full variable domain: DVKVTQSSRYLVKRTGEKVFLECVQDMDHENMFWYRQDPGLGLRLIYFSYDVKMKEKGDIPEGYSVSREKKERFSLILESASTNQTSMYLCASSSLGAGEFFGSGTQLSVL.

Here the CDR3 DNA reads TGTGCCAGCAGTCCCGGGACAAACGGCCAAGAGACCCAGTACTTC. It translates to CASSPGTNGQETQYF. V usage is TRBV6-5 and J usage is TRBJ2-5; tentative D call: TRBD1 (6 bases). This CDR3 region has 15 residues. V was shortened by 5 bases and J by 1 base, with 14 bases between the two germline ends. Germline CDR1 and CDR2: MNHEY and SVGAGI.

The chain uses TRBV29-1 and TRBJ2-1, with D possibly called TRBD1 or TRBD2 (5 bases each). Germline assignment: CDR1 SQVTM and CDR2 ANQGSEA. V was pared by 7 bases and J by 0 bases, with 19 bases between. This CDR3 has 16 amino acids. The CDR3 sequence is CSGLIGGTGSYNEQFF. CDR3 DNA sequence: TGCAGCGGGTTGATTGGGGGAACGGGCTCCTACAATGAGCAGTTCTTC.

This clone showed up just once. This chain uses TRBV4-1 with TRBJ2-5; 8 nucleotides line up with TRBD1. Germline values: CDR1 MGHRA, CDR2 YSYEKL. The CDR3 totals 15 residues. V lost 1 base to trimming and J lost 5 bases; unmatched junction nucleotides: 6. The CDR3 loop reads CASSQGQGAGETQYF. The CDR3 coding sequence is TGCGCCAGCAGCCAAGGGCAGGGGGCTGGGGAGACCCAGTACTTC.

This clone showed up just once. This chain links TRBV5-1 with TRBJ1-2; D gene unclear. Germline CDR1 and CDR2: SGHRS and YFSETQ. The CDR3 is 14 amino acids. Trimming removed 4 bases at V and 5 bases at J, with 15 bases between. CDR3 in amino acids: CASSVEGRRYGYTF. The CDR3 nucleotides are TGCGCCAGCAGCGTCGAGGGTAGGCGGTATGGCTACACCTTC.

This clone was observed a few times. The chain uses TRBV30 and TRBJ1-1, with no clear D. The V and J ends lost 4 bases and 2 bases respectively, with 14 bases between them. Germline V gene lookup returns CDR1 GTSNPN and CDR2 SVGIG (reference sequence). The CDR3 covers 14 residues. As DNA, the CDR3 is TGTGCCTGGATCCCGTCCGGGGTCAACACTGAAGCTTTCTTT. Translation gives CAWIPSGVNTEAFF. Full variable domain (rest looked up from reference TRBV30 and TRBJ1-1): SQTIHQWPATLVQPVGSPLSLECTVEGTSNPNLYWYRQAAGRGLQLLFYSVGIGQISSEVPQNLSASRPQDRQFILSSKKLLLSDSGFYLCAWIPSGVNTEAFFGQGTRLTVV.

The rearrangement joins TRBV6-5 to TRBJ1-5, with unresolved D. The CDR3 is 16 amino acids. Trimming cost V 3 bases and J 3 bases, with 15 bases left between them. Germline V gene sequence: CDR1 MNHEY, CDR2 SVGAGI. CDR3 DNA: TGTGCCAGCAGTTATCGTTGGGCAGCAGACAATCAGCCCCAGCATTTT. It is translated as CASSYRWAADNQPQHF.

V usage is TRBV5-6 and J usage is TRBJ2-6; 8 bases match TRBD1. Germline-derived CDR1 and CDR2 are SGHDT and YYEEEE. V was pared by 2 bases and J by 4 bases, with 11 bases of the junction left unmatched. This CDR3 has 18 amino acids. The CDR3 protein is CASSFLGQGGIGANVLTF. The CDR3 region has the DNA TGTGCCAGCAGCTTCCTAGGACAGGGTGGTATAGGGGCCAACGTCCTGACTTTC.

The J gene is TRBJ2-5, the V gene TRBV10-1, with 10 bases that match TRBD2. J gave up 3 bases and V 8 bases, and 18 bases lay outside the gene matches. Germline lookup yields CDR1 WNHNN and CDR2 SYGVQD (reference sequence). The CDR3 is 18 amino acids. The CDR3 DNA reads as TGCGCCAGCCCTCATGTGAGGAGGACTAGCGGAGTGGAAGAGACCCAGTACTTC. Translating it yields CASPHVRRTSGVEETQYF.

CDR3 sequence: CASSTGTGGTGELFF. CDR3 coding DNA: TGTGCCAGCAGCACCGGGACAGGGGGCACCGGGGAGCTGTTTTTT. V usage is TRBV7-6 and J usage is TRBJ2-2, with TRBD1 matching 11 bases. CDR3 length equals 15 residues. Germline trimming cut 5 bases from V and 4 bases from J; bases unmatched to any gene: 3. The germline CDR1 and CDR2 sequences are SGHVS and FNYEAQ.

This clone has just a few counts. V and J are TRBV2 and TRBJ2-5; D not resolved. Per the germline V gene, CDR1 is SNHLY and CDR2 is FYNNEI. Trimming removed 6 bases from V and 7 bases from J, with 21 bases in between. CDR3 length equals 15 residues. CDR3 in amino acids: CASSHRAIRRWTQYF. The CDR3 DNA reads as TGTGCCAGCAGCCACCGGGCCATAAGGAGATGGACCCAGTACTTC.

In its sample, this clone was seen a few times. The chain recombines TRBV6-1 with TRBJ1-1, with D possibly being TRBD1 (5 bases). In germline, CDR1 is MNHNS, CDR2 SASEGT. V was pared by 6 bases and J by 0 bases, with 11 bases between. The CDR3 runs 14 residues. The CDR3 loop reads CASRSGHLNTEAFF. The CDR3 DNA is TGTGCCAGCAGGTCAGGACACTTGAACACTGAAGCTTTCTTT.

The rearrangement joins TRBV4-1 to TRBJ2-6, with D unresolved. This CDR3 region has 15 residues. Per the germline V gene, CDR1 is MGHRA and CDR2 is YSYEKL. Trimming shortened V by 1 base and J by 2 bases, and 6 bases separated the two germline ends. The CDR3, as DNA: TGCGCCAGCAGCCAAGTTTTCCCTGGGGCCAACGTCCTGACTTTC. Translated, it gives CASSQVFPGANVLTF.

The V and J genes are TRBV5-6 and TRBJ1-1; D perhaps matches TRBD1 (6 bases). Trimming cost V 6 bases and J 1 base, with 19 bases left between them. Germline V lookup: CDR1 SGHDT, CDR2 YYEEEE. The CDR3 loop spans 16 amino acids. The DNA for the CDR3 is TGTGCCAGCACCCTGACCCTTACAGGGACGAACACTGAAGCTTTCTTT. It translates to CASTLTLTGTNTEAFF.

This chain joins TRBV29-1 and TRBJ1-1; unclear D gene. The V gene lost 7 bases and the J gene lost 4 bases, with 13 bases spanning the gap. CDR1 and CDR2 (germline): SQVTM, ANQGSEA. The CDR3 has 12 residues. CDR3 nucleotide sequence: TGCAGCGCGGTAAGGGAGAGCACTGAAGCTTTCTTT. Protein product: CSAVRESTEAFF. Full variable domain (remainder filled in from reference TRBV29-1 and TRBJ1-1): SAVISQKPSRDICQRGTSLTIQCQVDSQVTMMFWYRQQPGQSLTLIATANQGSEATYESGFVIDKFPISRPNLTFSTLTVSNMSPEDSSIYLCSAVRESTEAFFGQGTRLTVV.

V usage is TRBV2 and J usage is TRBJ2-5, with 7 positions matching TRBD1. Germline loops: CDR1 SNHLY, CDR2 FYNNEI. The CDR3 totals 14 residues. The V and J ends lost 6 bases and 3 bases, in that order; junction bases with no gene match: 7. CDR3 sequence (DNA): TGTGCCAGCAGGAGGATTACAGGGGAAGAGACCCAGTACTTC. The encoded protein is CASRRITGEETQYF.

This chain uses TRBV2 with TRBJ1-5, with a weak D call TRBD1 (6 bases). Trimming shortened V by 8 bases and J by 1 base, and 12 bases separated the two germline ends. The germline V gene has CDR1 SNHLY and CDR2 FYNNEI. The CDR3 length is 14 residues. The CDR3 sequence is CASRGGLSNQPQHF. The CDR3 DNA sequence: TGTGCCAGCCGGGGGGGCCTCAGCAATCAGCCCCAGCATTTT. Complete variable domain (other parts from reference TRBV2 and TRBJ1-5): EPEVTQTPSHQVTQMGQEVILRCVPISNHLYFYWYRQILGQKVEFLVSFYNNEISEKSEIFDDQFSVERPDGSNFTLKIRSTKLEDSAMYFCASRGGLSNQPQHFGDGTRLSIL.

The V call is TRBV6-6, the J call TRBJ2-2; the D is unclear. CDR3 length: 16 amino acids. Germline V CDR1 and CDR2: MNHNY, SVGAGI (reference sequence). The V end was cut by 6 bases, the J end by 4 bases, with 18 bases between. CDR3 protein: CASRDPDPSGTGELFF. CDR3 DNA: TGTGCCAGCAGGGATCCGGACCCTTCGGGCACCGGGGAGCTGTTTTTT.

The chain carries TRBV2 and TRBJ2-2; 8 bases are a match to TRBD1. Germline V lookup: CDR1 SNHLY, CDR2 FYNNEI. J was trimmed by 0 bases and V by 6 bases; bases with no gene match: 6. This CDR3 has 16 amino acids. This CDR3 is CASSARGLANTGELFF. Written as DNA, the CDR3 is TGTGCCAGCAGCGCCAGGGGGCTGGCGAACACCGGGGAGCTGTTTTTT.

The gene calls are TRBV10-3 and TRBJ1-1; a possible D gene is TRBD1 (6 bases). Germline CDR1 ENHRY, CDR2 SYGVKD. CDR3 size: 13 residues. V was clipped by 0 bases and J by 9 bases, with 11 bases between them. The CDR3 is CAISESGGLKAFF. CDR3 in DNA: TGTGCCATCAGTGAGTCAGGGGGGTTAAAAGCTTTCTTT.

The chain joins TRBV28 to TRBJ2-1; D assignment may be TRBD1 or TRBD2 (5 bases each). In germline, CDR1 is MDHEN, CDR2 SYDVKM. With 3 bases removed from V and 8 bases from J, the gap between germline ends came to 11 bases. The CDR3 is 13 residues long. The CDR3 spells CASSLGPLDEQFF. CDR3 DNA sequence: TGTGCCAGCAGTTTGGGACCCTTGGATGAGCAGTTCTTC. The full variable domain, its missing parts supplied by reference TRBV28 and TRBJ2-1, is DVKVTQSSRYLVKRTGEKVFLECVQDMDHENMFWYRQDPGLGLRLIYFSYDVKMKEKGDIPEGYSVSREKKERFSLILESASTNQTSMYLCASSLGPLDEQFFGPGTRLTVL.

The chain carries TRBV4-1 and TRBJ2-2; D unresolved. The ends were cut back, 1 base at V and 7 bases at J, with 13 bases in the middle. Germline V gene sequence: CDR1 MGHRA, CDR2 YSYEKL. The CDR3 covers 15 residues. CDR3 sequence (DNA): TGCGCCAGCAGCCAAGTTACTCAAAGAGGCGGGGAGCTGTTTTTT. Amino acid sequence: CASSQVTQRGGELFF.

This clone was counted once. The genes are TRBV6-1 and TRBJ2-7; TRBD2 agrees at 7 bases. Germline assignment: CDR1 MNHNS and CDR2 SASEGT. The length of the CDR3 is 14 residues. V shed 3 bases and J 4 bases; nucleotides not matched to a gene: 6. CDR3 coding DNA: TGTGCCAGCAGTGATTTGGGGGGGTGGTACGAGCAGTACTTC. It translates to CASSDLGGWYEQYF.

This chain joins TRBV5-4 and TRBJ2-1, with a weak D call TRBD2 (6 bases). Trimming took off 4 bases at V and 8 bases at J, with 10 bases between the two ends. This CDR3 has 12 amino acids. The germline V gene has CDR1 SGHNT and CDR2 YYREEE (reference sequence). CDR3 DNA: TGTGCCAGCAGCGCGGGCGGGGATGAGCAGTTCTTC. Translated: CASSAGGDEQFF.

The gene calls are TRBV19 and TRBJ2-7; 7 bases match TRBD1. The CDR3 covers 16 residues. J was trimmed by 3 bases and V by 5 bases; bases with no gene match: 13. CDR1 LNHDA and CDR2 SQIVND come from the germline V gene (reference sequence). The CDR3 protein is CASSQNHRGPIYEQYF. The CDR3 DNA reads as TGTGCCAGTAGTCAGAACCACAGGGGACCGATCTACGAGCAGTACTTC.

The chain is built from TRBV30 and TRBJ1-2; 7 bases are shared with TRBD1. With 4 bases clipped from V and 5 bases from J, the junction kept 4 bases outside the gene matches. CDR1 and CDR2 (germline): GTSNPN, SVGIG (reference sequence). CDR3 length equals 12 residues. This chain's CDR3 is CAWTTGVYGYTF. The CDR3 nucleotides are TGTGCCTGGACCACAGGGGTATATGGCTACACCTTC.